This T cell receptor (beta chain) was sequenced for a study of cytomegalovirus exposure and HLA in healthy donors. The PCR was carried out with 60 Vbeta primers and 13 Jbeta primers. The protocol was immunoSEQ multiplex PCR, while the TCRdb copy is restricted to in-frame clones and leaves out a portion. In the table there are around 90,000 clones, less than 70% of which are singletons. This clone is a singleton in its sample. Antigen unknown. The sample has other DNA sequences that encode this CDR3 too. General study points: According to an earlier analysis, most TCR beta V segments yielded productive rearrangements about 90% or about 30% of the time.

Trimming took 3 bases from V and 1 from J; bases not matched to a gene: 3. The CDR3 spans 15 residues. Per the germline V gene, CDR1 is SGDLS and CDR2 is YYNGEE. This chain connects TRBV9 to TRBJ2-2, with 7 bases identical to TRBD1. The sequence was obtained from a human donor in good health. Sample: PBMCs. The chain's CDR3 is CASSARDRNTGELFF. The DNA for the CDR3 is TGTGCCAGCAGCGCCCGGGACAGGAACACCGGGGAGCTGTTTTTT.